Below are 27 T cell receptor beta chains sequenced from a single sample in a study of T cells in localized non-small cell lung cancer. The method was immunoSEQ multiplex PCR; TCRdb's version includes in-frame clones alone and lacks a portion of them. The sample carries 40,000 to 55,000 clones, 65% to 90% recorded once. The material sequenced was peripheral blood mononuclear cells, taken before any cancer treatment. The source of these receptors is a man between 40 and 69 years old with stage III lung adenocarcinoma.

This clone was seen only once. V gene TRBV7-6 combines with J gene TRBJ1-5, with D hard to call. The CDR3 has 13 amino acids. CDR1 and CDR2 from the germline V gene are SGHVS and FNYEAQ. V shed 1 base and J shed 7 bases, with 8 bases lying between them. This CDR3 reads CASSLGNRQPQHF. CDR3 nucleotide sequence: TGTGCCAGCAGCTTAGGGAATAGACAGCCCCAGCATTTT. The variable domain in full, with the rest retrieved from reference TRBV7-6 and TRBJ1-5, is GAGVSQSPRYKVTKRGQDVALRCDPISGHVSLYWYRQALGQGPEFLTYFNYEAQQDKSGLPNDRFSAERPEGSISTLTIQRTEQRDSAMYRCASSLGNRQPQHFGDGTRLSIL.

The rearrangement uses TRBV5-8 and TRBJ1-4; the match to TRBD1 covers 8 bases. The CDR3 contains 14 residues. Germline-derived CDR1 and CDR2 are SGHTS and YDEGEE. The V segment lost 7 bases and the J segment 8 bases; nucleotides outside the gene matches: 10. Here the CDR3 DNA reads TGTGCCAGCGACGGACAGGGATTAGGCGAAAAACTGTTTTTT. Protein: CASDGQGLGEKLFF.

The V and J genes are TRBV5-4 and TRBJ1-1; 12 bases are shared with TRBD1. Germline V gene data show CDR1 as SGHNT and CDR2 as YYREEE (reference sequence). The junction had 7 bases not matched to a gene; V was cut back by 2 bases and J by 5 bases. The CDR3 has 16 residues. CDR3 in amino acids: CASSFGTGGEGTEAFF. DNA for the CDR3: TGTGCCAGCAGCTTCGGGACAGGGGGCGAAGGGACTGAAGCTTTCTTT.

V gene TRBV9 combines with J gene TRBJ2-5; TRBD1 agrees at 9 bases. The V segment lost 4 bases and the J segment 5 bases; nucleotides outside the gene matches: 9. Per germline, CDR1 SGDLS and CDR2 YYNGEE. The CDR3 runs to 15 residues. The CDR3 here is CASSPLGTGWETQYF. In DNA form, the CDR3 reads TGTGCCAGCAGCCCCCTTGGGACAGGGTGGGAGACCCAGTACTTC.

V is TRBV6-5 and J is TRBJ1-6; D is uncertain. The length of the CDR3 is 13 residues. CDR1 is MNHEY and CDR2 is SVGAGI in the germline V gene. V was cut by 3 bases and J by 7 bases, with 7 bases left in between. CDR3: CASSYQGNSPLHF. The DNA of the CDR3 is TGTGCCAGCAGTTATCAAGGAAATTCACCCCTCCACTTT.

The count of this clone is one. The chain joins TRBV7-2 to TRBJ1-2; no clear D gene. The CDR3 has 15 residues. Germline V CDR1 and CDR2: SGHTA, FQGNSA. Trimming pared 5 bases from V and 4 bases from J, leaving 17 bases between. The CDR3 here is CASSASGVSFYGYTF. CDR3 DNA: TGTGCCAGCAGCGCGTCCGGGGTTTCGTTCTATGGCTACACCTTC.

This sequence joins TRBV15 and TRBJ1-5, with D uncertain. V shed 4 bases and J shed 1 base, with 8 bases lying between them. The germline V gene encodes CDR1 LNHNV and CDR2 YYDKDF (reference sequence). The CDR3 covers 14 residues. The CDR3 is CATSKGNSNQPQHF. CDR3 DNA sequence: TGTGCCACCAGCAAAGGGAACAGCAATCAGCCCCAGCATTTT.

The CDR3 is CASSQFSGGNTEAFF. The DNA for the CDR3 is TGCGCCAGCAGCCAATTTAGTGGCGGAAACACTGAAGCTTTCTTT. The rearrangement links TRBV4-1 to TRBJ1-1; D gene uncertain. The germline V gene encodes CDR1 MGHRA and CDR2 YSYEKL. V lost 2 bases to trimming and J lost 2 bases, with 12 bases between them. There are 15 residues in the CDR3.

V usage is TRBV29-1 and J usage is TRBJ1-2; TRBD1 is a possible D gene (5 bases). V shed 1 base and J shed 7 bases, with 19 bases lying between them. Looked up from germline, CDR1 is SQVTM and CDR2 is ANQGSEA. The CDR3 covers 15 residues. CDR3 in DNA: TGCAGCGTTGAAGGAGGCATAGCTCCAAGGGGTGGCTACACCTTC. It is translated as CSVEGGIAPRGGYTF.

V usage is TRBV5-1 and J usage is TRBJ2-7; 14 nucleotides match TRBD2. After removal of 2 bases from V and 0 bases from J, the junction contained 7 bases not matched to a gene. The CDR3 has 18 amino acids. CDR1 is SGHRS, CDR2 YFSETQ, per germline. In nucleotides, the CDR3 is TGCGCCAGCAGCTTAGGTGGGACTAGCGGGGGCCTCTCCTACGAGCAGTACTTC. Translation: CASSLGGTSGGLSYEQYF. Complete variable domain (other parts from reference TRBV5-1 and TRBJ2-7): KAGVTQTPRYLIKTRGQQVTLSCSPISGHRSVSWYQQTPGQGLQFLFEYFSETQRNKGNFPGRFSGRQFSNSRSEMNVSTLELGDSALYLCASSLGGTSGGLSYEQYFGPGTRLTVT.

This clone was seen only a few times. The CDR3 sequence: CASSIEGRGDTEAFF. CDR3 in DNA: TGTGCCAGTAGTATAGAGGGCAGGGGGGACACTGAAGCTTTCTTT. The rearrangement links TRBV19 to TRBJ1-1; 7 nucleotides match TRBD1. The CDR3 is 15 amino acids. V lost 0 bases, J lost 3 bases, and 4 bases stayed unmatched. Germline V gives CDR1 LNHDA, CDR2 SQIVND (reference sequence).

The chain joins TRBV30 to TRBJ2-1, with TRBD2 identical over 8 bases. This CDR3 spans 15 amino acids. The trim removed 4 bases at V and 7 bases at J, leaving 12 bases unmatched. Per the germline V gene, CDR1 is GTSNPN and CDR2 is SVGIG (reference sequence). CDR3 amino acids: CAWTPGGGRWNEQFF. The CDR3 DNA is TGTGCCTGGACCCCCGGGGGGGGCAGGTGGAATGAGCAGTTCTTC.

The table lists this clone with a count of one. This chain connects TRBV5-1 to TRBJ2-3; TRBD2 aligns across 9 bases. The germline CDR1 and CDR2 sequences are SGHRS and YFSETQ. J gave up 2 bases and V 3 bases, and 10 bases lay outside the gene matches. There are 17 residues in the CDR3. CDR3 amino acids: CASSSRIAGDTTDTQYF. CDR3 DNA: TGCGCCAGCAGCTCTCGAATAGCGGGAGACACCACAGATACGCAGTATTTT.

The chain couples TRBV6-5 to TRBJ1-5; the D gene is possibly TRBD1 (5 bases). Germline values: CDR1 MNHEY, CDR2 SVGAGI. The CDR3 runs to 13 residues. Trimming removed 6 bases from V and 6 bases from J, with 12 bases in between. In DNA form, the CDR3 reads TGTGCCAGCAGCCCGACAGTCCGTCAGCCCCAGCATTTT. Encoded protein: CASSPTVRQPQHF.

This chain connects TRBV29-1 to TRBJ1-1; 8 nucleotides line up with TRBD1. CDR1 and CDR2 (germline): SQVTM, ANQGSEA. The CDR3 spans 13 residues. V lost 6 bases, J lost 1 base, and 4 bases stayed unmatched. CDR3 bases: TGCAGCGTATCGGACAGGGCGAACACTGAAGCTTTCTTT. This codes for CSVSDRANTEAFF.

This clone is judged medium-sized. J is TRBJ2-7 and V is TRBV5-1, with 8 positions matching TRBD1. After removal of 4 bases from V and 3 bases from J, the junction contained 9 bases not matched to a gene. CDR1 SGHRS and CDR2 YFSETQ come from the germline V gene. This CDR3 contains 15 residues. The CDR3 DNA follows: TGCGCCAGCAGCCCCGTCTGGGGACAGGACTACGAGCAGTACTTC. It codes for CASSPVWGQDYEQYF. Combining the CDR3 with reference TRBV5-1 and TRBJ2-7 gives the whole variable domain KAGVTQTPRYLIKTRGQQVTLSCSPISGHRSVSWYQQTPGQGLQFLFEYFSETQRNKGNFPGRFSGRQFSNSRSEMNVSTLELGDSALYLCASSPVWGQDYEQYFGPGTRLTVT.

The J gene is TRBJ2-7, the V gene TRBV29-1, with D perhaps matching TRBD1 (5 bases). Germline CDR1 reads SQVTM; CDR2 reads ANQGSEA. This CDR3 has 12 residues. This CDR3 reads CTGPREEVEQYF. The DNA of the CDR3 is TGCACCGGGCCCAGGGAAGAAGTCGAGCAGTACTTC.

The chain employs TRBV18 and TRBJ2-2; D not resolved. The CDR3 has 15 amino acids. Germline V lookup: CDR1 KGHSH, CDR2 LQKENI. Trimming took 2 bases from V and 6 from J, leaving 13 bases between them. The CDR3, as DNA: TGTGCCAGCTCACCAAAACAGCTAATACCCGGGGAGCTGTTTTTT. Translating it yields CASSPKQLIPGELFF.

In DNA form, the CDR3 reads TGTGCCAGCAGCGAGGACAGGACCTACGAGCAGTACTTC. Translation gives CASSEDRTYEQYF. V gene TRBV11-1 combines with J gene TRBJ2-7, with TRBD1 matching over 7 bases. V lost 5 bases and J lost 2; bases outside the gene matches: 3. This CDR3 region has 13 residues. Germline CDR1 is SGHAT and CDR2 is FQDESV (reference sequence).

The rearrangement joins TRBV4-1 to TRBJ1-2; 8 bases match TRBD1. Germline V gene lookup returns CDR1 MGHRA and CDR2 YSYEKL. V lost 4 bases and J lost 4; bases outside the gene matches: 11. The CDR3 consists of 16 residues. CDR3 loop: CASSLPRQGHLYGYTF. CDR3 nucleotide sequence: TGCGCCAGCAGCCTCCCGAGACAGGGGCATCTCTATGGCTACACCTTC.

The rearrangement uses TRBV11-2 and TRBJ2-2; D might be TRBD2 (5 bases). This CDR3 contains 13 residues. CDR1 and CDR2 from the germline V gene are SGHAT and FQNNGV. The V and J ends lost 11 bases and 1 base respectively, with 11 bases between them. The CDR3 loop is CALDRGNTGELFF. The CDR3, as DNA: TGTGCCCTGGATCGGGGGAACACCGGGGAGCTGTTTTTT.

This clone was counted once. The rearrangement links TRBV30 to TRBJ2-5; D perhaps matches TRBD2 (5 bases). Trimming shortened V by 3 bases and J by 4 bases, and 6 bases separated the two germline ends. CDR1 and CDR2 from the germline V gene are GTSNPN and SVGIG (reference sequence). CDR3 length: 11 residues. CDR3 amino acids: CAWRGGETQYF. CDR3 DNA: TGTGCCTGGAGAGGAGGAGAGACCCAGTACTTC. Supplemented by reference TRBV30 and TRBJ2-5, the full variable domain reads SQTIHQWPATLVQPVGSPLSLECTVEGTSNPNLYWYRQAAGRGLQLLFYSVGIGQISSEVPQNLSASRPQDRQFILSSKKLLLSDSGFYLCAWRGGETQYFGPGTRLLVL.

The CDR3 region has the DNA TGTGCCAGCAGTAAGCTGACAGGGGGTACCTACAATGAGCAGTTCTTC. It yields the protein CASSKLTGGTYNEQFF. This rearrangement joins TRBV27 to TRBJ2-1; 9 nucleotides agree with TRBD1. Trimming cost V 5 bases and J 2 bases; bases outside gene matches: 7. Germline V gene data show CDR1 as MNHEY and CDR2 as SMNVEV (reference sequence). The CDR3 extends over 16 amino acids.

This clone was counted a few times. J is TRBJ1-2 and V is TRBV6-5, with a tentative D call TRBD1 (5 bases). Germline CDR1 is MNHEY and CDR2 is SVGAGI. Deletions cut 6 bases from V and 1 base from J, with 9 bases between. The CDR3 consists of 13 residues. The CDR3: CASSPDSNYGYTF. The CDR3, as DNA: TGTGCCAGCAGCCCTGACAGTAACTATGGCTACACCTTC.

The chain's CDR3 is CASSYTGGGTDTQYF. The CDR3 bases are TGTGCCAGCAGTTATACCGGGGGGGGCACAGATACGCAGTATTTT. The J gene is TRBJ2-3, the V gene TRBV6-6; 8 bases are shared with TRBD2. The V and J ends lost 3 bases and 1 base, in that order; junction bases with no gene match: 3. Germline V lookup: CDR1 MNHNY, CDR2 SVGAGI (reference sequence). CDR3 length equals 15 residues.

The V call is TRBV6-5, the J call TRBJ2-7; 8 positions agree with TRBD1. CDR1 and CDR2 from the germline V gene are MNHEY and SVGAGI. With 5 bases clipped from V and 3 bases from J, the junction kept 3 bases outside the gene matches. CDR3 length: 13 amino acids. The CDR3 DNA reads as TGTGCCAGCAGTGTAGACAGGGGCTACGAGCAGTACTTC. It codes for CASSVDRGYEQYF.

V gene TRBV27 combines with J gene TRBJ2-5; D assignment may be TRBD1 or TRBD2 (5 bases each). CDR3 length equals 15 residues. The germline V gene has CDR1 MNHEY and CDR2 SMNVEV (reference sequence). Trimming took off 1 base at V and 1 base at J, with 10 bases between the two ends. The CDR3 loop is CASSLFSGTQETQYF. The CDR3 DNA follows: TGTGCCAGCAGTTTATTCTCCGGGACCCAAGAGACCCAGTACTTC.